These T cell receptor beta chains were read from a single sample in a study of blood T cell repertoires in COVID-19. Measured with immunoSEQ multiplex PCR; TCRdb has only the in-frame clones, and not every one. The table shows about 400,000 clones, with 85% to 90% occurring only once. The sequencing input was PBMCs or T cells enriched from blood (not recorded which). The receptors were gathered from a woman in her 50s who had recovered from COVID-19. CDR3s include the opening cysteine and the closing phenylalanine or tryptophan. The D gene is left open where the match is weak. Clone size, where shown, is once, few, many, or a class for clones that have expanded.

clone_size d_call j_call v_call cdr3_nt cdr3_aa
few . TRBJ1-2 TRBV27 TGTGCCAGCAGGTCACAGTTCTATGGCTACACCTTC CASRSQFYGYTF
. . TRBJ2-3 TRBV10-3 TGTGCCATCAGTGGGGCGGGGAGCACAGATACGCAGTATTTT CAISGAGSTDTQYF
. . TRBJ1-4 TRBV3-1/TRBV3-2 TGTGCCAGCAGCCAAGATCCGGCGGGGCCTCCGAAAGACCTTAATGAAAAACTGTTTTTT CASSQDPAGPPKDLNEKLFF
. TRBD2 TRBJ2-1 TRBV2 TGTGCCAGCAGTGAACACGGGGGGAGCGTTGAGCAGTTCTTC CASSEHGGSVEQFF
. . TRBJ1-1 TRBV29-1 TGCAGCGTTGGAAAAGGGGCAGTGAACACTGAAGCTTTCTTT CSVGKGAVNTEAFF
. TRBD1 TRBJ1-1 TRBV12-3/TRBV12-4 TGTGCCAGCGGACAGGGTGTTAGGGGTGAAGCTTTCTTT CASGQGVRGEAFF
few . TRBJ1-1 TRBV7-9 TGTGCCAGCAGCTTAGCAGAGGGAGCAGGTAGAGCTTTCTTT CASSLAEGAGRAFF
. . TRBJ2-1 TRBV7-2 TGTGCCAGCAGCCGCCTAATCGAGGGGGTGCGGTTCTTC CASSRLIEGVRFF
. TRBD1 TRBJ1-2 TRBV27 TGTGCCAGCAGTTTAGGGACAGGAAGCTATGGCTACACCTTC CASSLGTGSYGYTF
. TRBD2 TRBJ2-1 TRBV5-6 TGTGCCAGCAGCGGAGCTTCGGGAGGTGAGCAGTTCTTC CASSGASGGEQFF
. TRBD1 TRBJ1-2 TRBV5-1 TGCGCCAGCAGCTTGGGGGACAGAAGCTATGGCTACACCTTC CASSLGDRSYGYTF
. TRBD1 TRBJ2-5 TRBV2 TGTGCCAGCAAAGGGCAGGGGGATCAAGAGACCCAGTACTTC CASKGQGDQETQYF
. TRBD1 TRBJ1-6 TRBV3-1/TRBV3-2 TGTGCCAGCAGCCAAGATCTGCTGGCAGGGGGCGCTTCACCCCTCCACTTT CASSQDLLAGGASPLHF
. TRBD1 TRBJ1-1 TRBV5-6 TGTGCCAGCAGCTCCGGGACAGGGGTGAACACTGAAGCTTTCTTT CASSSGTGVNTEAFF
. . TRBJ1-2 TRBV30 TGTGCCTGGGAGAGGGGTTCAGGGGCGACCGAGTTCTATGGCTACACCTTC CAWERGSGATEFYGYTF
few . TRBJ2-7 TRBV19 TGTGCCAGTAGTATGGGGGGGCTCGTTCCCGAGCAGTACTTC CASSMGGLVPEQYF
. TRBD1 TRBJ1-4 TRBV5-5 TGTGCCAGCAGTGGACAGGGGGGACGTACAACTAATGAAAAACTGTTTTTT CASSGQGGRTTNEKLFF
. TRBD1 TRBJ2-5 TRBV6-5 TGTGCCAGCGGGGGACAGGGCCGAGAGACCCAGTACTTC CASGGQGRETQYF
. . TRBJ2-5 TRBV5-1 TGCGCCAGCAGCTGGACGGGGGACCAAGAGACCCAGTACTTC CASSWTGDQETQYF
. TRBD1 TRBJ1-3 TRBV7-6 TGTGCCAGCAGCACAGGACAGGGGATTACCGGAAACACCATATATTTT CASSTGQGITGNTIYF
. . TRBJ1-5 TRBV28 TGTGCCAGCAGTCCTCTGGGGGCGCATAGTCCGCCCCAGCATTTT CASSPLGAHSPPQHF
. . TRBJ2-2 TRBV4-1 TGCGCCAGCAGTGAGGTTACCGGGGAGCTGTTTTTT CASSEVTGELFF
once TRBD2 TRBJ2-2 TRBV3-1/TRBV3-2 TGTGCCAGCAGCCATGGCGGGAGGAACACCGGGGAGCTGTTTTTT CASSHGGRNTGELFF
. TRBD2 TRBJ2-5 TRBV10-1 TGCGCCAGCAGAGTCGGGGGGAGAGAGACCCAGTACTTC CASRVGGRETQYF
. . TRBJ1-3 TRBV9 TGTGCCAGCAGCGTAGATCCGGGTTTAGGAAACACCATATATTTT CASSVDPGLGNTIYF
. TRBD2 TRBJ2-1 TRBV5-1 TGCGCCAGCAGCGAAGAGCGGGGGGCCTACAATGAGCAGTTCTTC CASSEERGAYNEQFF
. . TRBJ2-3 TRBV27 TGTGCCAGTTCGAGGTTTAAGGCTAGCACAGATACGCAGTATTTT CASSRFKASTDTQYF
. . TRBJ2-7 TRBV3-1/TRBV3-2 TGTGCCAGCAGCCAAGAAGTCCAGGGGCCCTACGAGCAGTACTTC CASSQEVQGPYEQYF
. . TRBJ1-5 TRBV6-5 TGTGCCAGCAGGGGACAAAACAATCAGCCCCAGCATTTT CASRGQNNQPQHF
once . TRBJ1-1 TRBV11-2 TGTGCCAGCAGCTTGGTGCGGGCTGAAGCTTTCTTT CASSLVRAEAFF
once . TRBJ2-7 TRBV27 TGTGCCAGCAGTTCAGGGTTTTTATACGAGCAGTACTTC CASSSGFLYEQYF
. TRBD2 TRBJ2-3 TRBV7-2 TGTGCCAGCAGCTTAACGGGACTAGCGTATCGCCGGGGAGATACGCAGTATTTT CASSLTGLAYRRGDTQYF